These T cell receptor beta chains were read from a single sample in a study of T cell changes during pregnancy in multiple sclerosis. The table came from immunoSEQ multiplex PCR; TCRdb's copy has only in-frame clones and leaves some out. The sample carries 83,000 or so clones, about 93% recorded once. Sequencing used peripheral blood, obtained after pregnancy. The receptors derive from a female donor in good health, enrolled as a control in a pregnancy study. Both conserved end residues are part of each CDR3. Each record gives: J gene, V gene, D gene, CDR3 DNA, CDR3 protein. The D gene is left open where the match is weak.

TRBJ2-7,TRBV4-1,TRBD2,TGCGCCAGCAGCCAAGGACTAGCGGGAGGTATGTCCTACGAGCAGTACTTC,CASSQGLAGGMSYEQYF
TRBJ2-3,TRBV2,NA,TGTGCCAGCAGTCCCGTGTCTAGCACAGATACGCAGTATTTT,CASSPVSSTDTQYF
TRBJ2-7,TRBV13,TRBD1,TGTGCCAGCAGCTTAGTGGCGCAGGGGGCCTACGAGCAGTACTTC,CASSLVAQGAYEQYF
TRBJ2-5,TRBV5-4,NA,TGTGCCAGCAGCCCCGGGACATCAACAACGGGGACGCAGTACTTC,CASSPGTSTTGTQYF
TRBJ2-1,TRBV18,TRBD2,TGTGCCAGCTCACCACTGCCGACTAGCGGGAGGGACGGGGAGCAGTTCTTC,CASSPLPTSGRDGEQFF
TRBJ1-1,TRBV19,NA,TGTGCCAGTACCTCATCTTGGGCAGGGAACACTGAAGCTTTCTTT,CASTSSWAGNTEAFF
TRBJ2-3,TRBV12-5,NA,TGTGCTAGTGGTTTGATCGGGGGTGGGTTAGCGGCAGATACGCAGTATTTT,CASGLIGGGLAADTQYF
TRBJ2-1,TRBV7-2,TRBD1,TGTGCCAGCAGCATCGGGACAGCGAATGAGCAGTTCTTC,CASSIGTANEQFF
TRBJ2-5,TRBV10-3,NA,TGTGCCATCGGTCGACAGCTCCAAGAGACCCAGTACTTC,CAIGRQLQETQYF
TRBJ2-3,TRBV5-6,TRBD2,TGTGCCAGCAGCTTACTAGCGGGAGGGTGGAGCACAGATACGCAGTATTTT,CASSLLAGGWSTDTQYF
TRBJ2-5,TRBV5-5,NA,TGTGCCAGCAGCTTGGCGTCGACAACAGGGCAAGAGACCCAGTACTTC,CASSLASTTGQETQYF
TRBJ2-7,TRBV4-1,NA,TGCGCCAGCAGCCATGCTGGTGAGAACGAGCAGTACTTC,CASSHAGENEQYF
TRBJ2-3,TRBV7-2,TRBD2,TGTGCCAGCAGCTTAGGGCTAGCGGGAGGGACAGATACGCAGTATTTT,CASSLGLAGGTDTQYF
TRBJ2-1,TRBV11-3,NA,TGTGCCAGCAGCTTGGGGCAGAACAATGAGCAGTTCTTC,CASSLGQNNEQFF
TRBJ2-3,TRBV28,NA,TGTGCCAGCAGCCCGGGCAGGGGGGAAGATACGCAGTATTTT,CASSPGRGEDTQYF
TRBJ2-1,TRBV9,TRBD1,TGTGCCAGCAGCGTATCTACCACCGGGACAGGGGCCCATGAGCAGTTCTTC,CASSVSTTGTGAHEQFF
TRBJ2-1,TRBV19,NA,TGTGCCAGTAGACTCGACAGAGACAATGAGCAGTTCTTC,CASRLDRDNEQFF
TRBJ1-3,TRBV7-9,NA,TGTGCCAGCAGCCCCCGGGTCACCTCTGGAAACACCATATATTTT,CASSPRVTSGNTIYF